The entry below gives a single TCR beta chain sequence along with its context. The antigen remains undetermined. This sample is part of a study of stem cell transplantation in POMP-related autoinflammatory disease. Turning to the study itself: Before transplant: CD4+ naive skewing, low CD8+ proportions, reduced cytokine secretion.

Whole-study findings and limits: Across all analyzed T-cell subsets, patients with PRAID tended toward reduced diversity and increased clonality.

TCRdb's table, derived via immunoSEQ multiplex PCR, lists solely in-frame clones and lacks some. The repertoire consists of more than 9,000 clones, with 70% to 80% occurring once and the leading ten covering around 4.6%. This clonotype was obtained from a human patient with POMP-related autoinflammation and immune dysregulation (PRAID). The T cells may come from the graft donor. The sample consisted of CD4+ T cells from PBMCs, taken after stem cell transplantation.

The CDR3 loop reads CAISDRPGMYNEQFF. The CDR3 nucleotides are TGTGCCATCAGTGACCGACCCGGGATGTACAATGAGCAGTTCTTC. J is TRBJ2-1 and V is TRBV10-3, with D possibly being TRBD2 (5 bases). Germline CDR1 reads ENHRY; CDR2 reads SYGVKD. The CDR3 loop spans 15 amino acids. Trimming took off 3 bases at V and 4 bases at J, with 13 bases between the two ends.